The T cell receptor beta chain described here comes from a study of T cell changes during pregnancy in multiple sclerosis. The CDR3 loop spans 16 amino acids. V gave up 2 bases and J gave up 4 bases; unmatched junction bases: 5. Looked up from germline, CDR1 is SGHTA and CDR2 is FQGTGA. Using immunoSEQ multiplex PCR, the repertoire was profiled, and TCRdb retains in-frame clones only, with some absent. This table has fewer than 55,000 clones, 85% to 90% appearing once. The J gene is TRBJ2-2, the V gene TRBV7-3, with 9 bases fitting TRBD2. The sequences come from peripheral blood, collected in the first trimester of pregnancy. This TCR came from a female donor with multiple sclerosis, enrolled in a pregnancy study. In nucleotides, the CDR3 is TGTGCCAGCAGCTTATATGGCGGGGGGGTCACCGGGGAGCTGTTTTTT. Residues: CASSLYGGGVTGELFF. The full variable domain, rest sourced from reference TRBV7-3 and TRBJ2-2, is GAGVSQTPSNKVTEKGKYVELRCDPISGHTALYWYRQSLGQGPEFLIYFQGTGAADDSGLPNDRFFAVRPEGSVSTLKIQRTERGDSAVYLCASSLYGGGVTGELFFGEGSRLTVL.